A selection of T cell receptor beta chains follows, all from one sample in a study of T cell responses to AZD1222 COVID-19 vaccine. Here immunoSEQ multiplex PCR was the method, and the copy in TCRdb shows in-frame clones only, minus some. The sample lists 100,000 or so clones, 80% to 90% occurring once. The input for sequencing was peripheral blood, taken 28 days after the second AZD1222 dose. The receptors were gathered from an adult who received the AZD1222 COVID-19 vaccine. CDR3s include the opening cysteine and the closing phenylalanine or tryptophan. D genes are given only for firm matches. Some rows have no size entry. The others give once, few or many, or a class for an expanded clone.

j_call: TRBJ1-6; clone_size: .; v_call: TRBV7-3; d_call: .; cdr3_aa: CASSLEVSGDSPLHF; cdr3_nt: TGTGCCAGCAGCTTAGAGGTGTCAGGGGATTCACCCCTCCACTTT
j_call: TRBJ2-4; clone_size: .; v_call: TRBV10-3; d_call: .; cdr3_aa: CAISEGAGLAKNIQYF; cdr3_nt: TGTGCCATCAGTGAGGGTGCGGGACTGGCCAAAAACATTCAGTACTTC
j_call: TRBJ2-2; clone_size: .; v_call: TRBV7-3; d_call: .; cdr3_aa: CATRGIGGTGELFF; cdr3_nt: TGTGCCACCCGGGGGATTGGGGGCACCGGGGAGCTGTTTTTT
j_call: TRBJ2-5; clone_size: .; v_call: TRBV5-6; d_call: .; cdr3_aa: CASSLGGGTQYF; cdr3_nt: TGTGCCAGCAGCTTAGGCGGTGGGACCCAGTACTTC
j_call: TRBJ1-2; clone_size: .; v_call: TRBV12-3/TRBV12-4; d_call: .; cdr3_aa: CASSLAPDYGYTF; cdr3_nt: TGTGCCAGCAGTTTAGCCCCGGACTATGGCTACACCTTC
j_call: TRBJ1-5; clone_size: .; v_call: TRBV10-3; d_call: .; cdr3_aa: CATHPDRNQPQHF; cdr3_nt: TGTGCCACCCACCCGGACCGAAATCAGCCCCAGCATTTT
j_call: TRBJ1-5; clone_size: .; v_call: TRBV19; d_call: TRBD1; cdr3_aa: CASSIEPRGQGFDQPQHF; cdr3_nt: TGTGCCAGTAGTATAGAGCCCCGGGGACAGGGTTTCGATCAGCCCCAGCATTTT
j_call: TRBJ1-1; clone_size: .; v_call: TRBV4-1; d_call: .; cdr3_aa: CASSSQRFGNTEAFF; cdr3_nt: TGCGCCAGCAGTTCCCAAAGGTTTGGGAACACTGAAGCTTTCTTT
j_call: TRBJ2-3; clone_size: .; v_call: TRBV4-3; d_call: TRBD2; cdr3_aa: CASSQEASGNTDTQYF; cdr3_nt: TGCGCCAGCAGCCAAGAAGCTAGCGGGAACACAGATACGCAGTATTTT
j_call: TRBJ1-6; clone_size: .; v_call: TRBV14; d_call: .; cdr3_aa: CASSQDIRVNSPLHF; cdr3_nt: TGTGCCAGCAGCCAAGATATAAGGGTTAATTCACCCCTCCACTTT
j_call: TRBJ2-1; clone_size: .; v_call: TRBV29-1; d_call: .; cdr3_aa: CSVERGQGPYNEQFF; cdr3_nt: TGCAGCGTTGAACGTGGCCAGGGACCCTACAATGAGCAGTTCTTC
j_call: TRBJ1-6; clone_size: few; v_call: TRBV5-4; d_call: .; cdr3_aa: CASSVPGQKGNSPLHF; cdr3_nt: TGTGCCAGCAGCGTCCCGGGACAAAAGGGGAATTCACCCCTCCACTTT
j_call: TRBJ2-2; clone_size: .; v_call: TRBV11-2; d_call: .; cdr3_aa: CASSLLGHGEIGELFF; cdr3_nt: TGTGCCAGCAGCCTACTCGGACATGGCGAAATCGGGGAGCTGTTTTTT
j_call: TRBJ2-7; clone_size: .; v_call: TRBV7-3; d_call: TRBD2; cdr3_aa: CASSLRGTSGSPDEQYF; cdr3_nt: TGTGCCAGCAGCTTAAGAGGGACTAGCGGGAGTCCCGACGAGCAGTACTTC
j_call: TRBJ1-1; clone_size: once; v_call: TRBV6-1; d_call: .; cdr3_aa: CASSESFRTRQAFF; cdr3_nt: TGTGCCAGCAGTGAATCTTTTCGGACGCGGCAAGCTTTCTTT
j_call: TRBJ2-7; clone_size: once; v_call: TRBV28; d_call: .; cdr3_aa: CASSLGRTLRGEQYF; cdr3_nt: TGTGCCAGCAGTTTGGGGCGGACACTACGCGGCGAGCAGTACTTC
j_call: TRBJ2-7; clone_size: .; v_call: TRBV27; d_call: TRBD1; cdr3_aa: CASSLTGAWIYEQYF; cdr3_nt: TGTGCCAGCAGTCTGACAGGGGCCTGGATATACGAGCAGTACTTC
j_call: TRBJ1-4; clone_size: .; v_call: TRBV27; d_call: TRBD1; cdr3_aa: CASSWGQGTTNEKLFF; cdr3_nt: TGTGCCAGCAGTTGGGGACAGGGGACAACTAATGAAAAACTGTTTTTT
j_call: TRBJ2-7; clone_size: .; v_call: TRBV28; d_call: TRBD1; cdr3_aa: CASSSPGQGYEQYF; cdr3_nt: TGTGCCAGCAGTTCGCCGGGACAGGGCTACGAGCAGTACTTC
j_call: TRBJ2-7; clone_size: .; v_call: TRBV15; d_call: TRBD2; cdr3_aa: CATRAGGSNEQYF; cdr3_nt: TGTGCCACCAGAGCGGGAGGGAGTAATGAGCAGTACTTC
j_call: TRBJ1-6; clone_size: .; v_call: TRBV13; d_call: .; cdr3_aa: CASSLEGGRAGSPLHF; cdr3_nt: TGTGCCAGCAGCTTAGAGGGAGGGAGGGCAGGATCACCCCTCCACTTT
j_call: TRBJ2-3; clone_size: .; v_call: TRBV12-3/TRBV12-4; d_call: .; cdr3_aa: CASSFGDTQYF; cdr3_nt: TGTGCCAGCAGTTTTGGAGATACGCAGTATTTT
j_call: TRBJ1-3; clone_size: .; v_call: TRBV5-1; d_call: .; cdr3_aa: CASSLTGTVSGNTIYF; cdr3_nt: TGCGCCAGCAGCTTGACCGGGACGGTCTCTGGAAACACCATATATTTT
j_call: TRBJ2-3; clone_size: .; v_call: TRBV28; d_call: TRBD1; cdr3_aa: CASSPGQSFDTQYF; cdr3_nt: TGTGCCAGCAGCCCGGGACAGAGCTTCGATACGCAGTATTTT
j_call: TRBJ1-5; clone_size: .; v_call: TRBV28; d_call: .; cdr3_aa: CASSPPSQGDQPQHF; cdr3_nt: TGTGCCAGCAGTCCCCCTTCACAGGGAGATCAGCCCCAGCATTTT
j_call: TRBJ2-7; clone_size: .; v_call: TRBV27; d_call: TRBD2; cdr3_aa: CACGTSTSGSREQYF; cdr3_nt: TGTGCCTGCGGGACAAGTACTAGCGGGAGCAGGGAGCAGTACTTC
j_call: TRBJ2-5; clone_size: .; v_call: TRBV3-1/TRBV3-2; d_call: .; cdr3_aa: CASSHQETQYF; cdr3_nt: TGTGCCAGCAGCCACCAAGAGACCCAGTACTTC
j_call: TRBJ1-2; clone_size: .; v_call: TRBV28; d_call: .; cdr3_aa: CASSWGGVNYGYTF; cdr3_nt: TGTGCCAGCAGTTGGGGAGGGGTTAACTATGGCTACACCTTC
j_call: TRBJ1-5; clone_size: .; v_call: TRBV28; d_call: .; cdr3_aa: CASSPVGARQPQHF; cdr3_nt: TGTGCCAGCAGTCCCGTGGGGGCAAGGCAGCCCCAGCATTTT
j_call: TRBJ1-6; clone_size: .; v_call: TRBV2; d_call: .; cdr3_aa: CASLGRSSYNSPLHF; cdr3_nt: TGTGCCAGCTTGGGAAGGAGCTCCTATAATTCACCCCTCCACTTT
j_call: TRBJ2-7; clone_size: .; v_call: TRBV7-9; d_call: .; cdr3_aa: CASSWGGQTYEQYF; cdr3_nt: TGTGCCAGCAGCTGGGGGGGACAGACCTACGAGCAGTACTTC
j_call: TRBJ1-2; clone_size: once; v_call: TRBV6-1; d_call: .; cdr3_aa: CASSERPQGQNYGYTF; cdr3_nt: TGTGCCAGCAGTGAAAGACCCCAGGGCCAAAACTATGGCTACACCTTC
j_call: TRBJ1-4; clone_size: .; v_call: TRBV11-2; d_call: .; cdr3_aa: CASSPFGQMAGEKLFF; cdr3_nt: TGTGCCAGCAGCCCCTTCGGACAGATGGCGGGAGAAAAACTGTTTTTT
j_call: TRBJ2-5; clone_size: .; v_call: TRBV20-1; d_call: .; cdr3_aa: CSASWVSQETQYF; cdr3_nt: TGCAGTGCTAGTTGGGTTAGCCAAGAGACCCAGTACTTC
j_call: TRBJ1-1; clone_size: .; v_call: TRBV29-1; d_call: TRBD1; cdr3_aa: CSAGQGDTEAFF; cdr3_nt: TGCAGCGCCGGACAGGGCGACACTGAAGCTTTCTTT
j_call: TRBJ1-5; clone_size: once; v_call: TRBV28; d_call: .; cdr3_aa: CASSLWKAPQHF; cdr3_nt: TGTGCCAGCAGTTTATGGAAGGCGCCCCAGCATTTT
j_call: TRBJ1-5; clone_size: .; v_call: TRBV12-2; d_call: .; cdr3_aa: CASRLPGQARGSNQPQHF; cdr3_nt: TGTGCAAGTCGCTTACCGGGACAGGCCCGTGGTAGCAATCAGCCCCAGCATTTT
j_call: TRBJ1-5; clone_size: .; v_call: TRBV18; d_call: TRBD1; cdr3_aa: CASQGQSNQPQHF; cdr3_nt: TGTGCCAGCCAGGGACAGAGCAATCAGCCCCAGCATTTT
j_call: TRBJ1-1; clone_size: .; v_call: TRBV21-1; d_call: .; cdr3_aa: CASSNSSEGMNTEAFF; cdr3_nt: TGTGCCAGCAGCAATTCGAGCGAAGGGATGAACACTGAAGCTTTCTTT
j_call: TRBJ2-3; clone_size: .; v_call: TRBV9; d_call: .; cdr3_aa: CASSVSGSTDTQYF; cdr3_nt: TGTGCCAGCAGCGTAAGCGGGAGCACAGATACGCAGTATTTT
j_call: TRBJ1-2; clone_size: .; v_call: TRBV7-8; d_call: TRBD1; cdr3_aa: CASSLRTGVAGYTF; cdr3_nt: TGTGCCAGCAGCTTACGGACAGGGGTGGCTGGCTACACCTTC
j_call: TRBJ1-2; clone_size: .; v_call: TRBV27; d_call: .; cdr3_aa: CASSRTANYGYTF; cdr3_nt: TGTGCCAGCAGTAGGACAGCCAACTATGGCTACACCTTC
j_call: TRBJ1-1; clone_size: once; v_call: TRBV30; d_call: .; cdr3_aa: CAFTTGLAEAFF; cdr3_nt: TGTGCCTTTACTACAGGGTTAGCTGAAGCTTTCTTT
j_call: TRBJ2-7; clone_size: .; v_call: TRBV7-2; d_call: .; cdr3_aa: CASSSRNYEQYF; cdr3_nt: TGTGCCAGCAGCTCTAGGAACTACGAGCAGTACTTC
j_call: TRBJ1-3; clone_size: .; v_call: TRBV15; d_call: .; cdr3_aa: CATSGLQGTGNTIYF; cdr3_nt: TGTGCCACCAGCGGACTACAGGGAACTGGAAACACCATATATTTT
j_call: TRBJ2-7; clone_size: .; v_call: TRBV5-8; d_call: .; cdr3_aa: CASSLGPGREGSYEQYF; cdr3_nt: TGTGCCAGCAGCTTGGGACCGGGACGAGAAGGGTCCTACGAGCAGTACTTC
j_call: TRBJ1-1; clone_size: .; v_call: TRBV6-1; d_call: .; cdr3_aa: CASKRGGATEAFF; cdr3_nt: TGTGCCAGCAAACGGGGGGGTGCCACTGAAGCTTTCTTT
j_call: TRBJ2-3; clone_size: .; v_call: TRBV20-1; d_call: .; cdr3_aa: CSASSWYGSTDTQYF; cdr3_nt: TGCAGTGCTAGTTCCTGGTACGGAAGCACAGATACGCAGTATTTT
j_call: TRBJ2-3; clone_size: .; v_call: TRBV19; d_call: TRBD2; cdr3_aa: CASSIGGGSSTDTQYF; cdr3_nt: TGTGCCAGTAGTATAGGGGGCGGGAGTAGCACAGATACGCAGTATTTT